This is a list of T cell receptor beta chains from one sample in a study of blood T cell repertoires in COVID-19. TCRdb's copy holds only in-frame clones and misses some; the assay was immunoSEQ multiplex PCR. The data hold 25,000 to 30,000 clones, with around 87% observed a single time. Sequenced input: peripheral blood. Source of these receptors: a man between 65 and 79 years old with acute or convalescent COVID-19. CDR3s include the opening cysteine and the closing phenylalanine or tryptophan. The order of the fields is D gene, clone size, J gene, V gene, CDR3 DNA, CDR3 protein. The D gene is left open where the match is weak. Not all rows give a size; the values are once, few, many and, for expanded clones, a class.

D: .
size: .
J: TRBJ1-4
V: TRBV9
DNA: TGTGCCAGCAGCGTGGACAGTGGAGAAAAACTGTTTTTT
CDR3: CASSVDSGEKLFF

D: TRBD2
size: .
J: TRBJ2-7
V: TRBV6-6
DNA: TGTGCCAGCAGTTACGCAACTAGCGGGAGTGAGCAGTACTTC
CDR3: CASSYATSGSEQYF

D: .
size: .
J: TRBJ1-2
V: TRBV6-1
DNA: TGTGCCAGCAGAACTTACAGGGTCGACGGCTACACCTTC
CDR3: CASRTYRVDGYTF

D: .
size: .
J: TRBJ1-2
V: TRBV2
DNA: TGTGCCAGCAGGGCGGACAGTGGCAGTGGACGTGGCTACACCTTC
CDR3: CASRADSGSGRGYTF

D: .
size: .
J: TRBJ2-7
V: TRBV19
DNA: TGTGCCAGTAGTACAGGGCGCTCCTACGAGCAGTACTTC
CDR3: CASSTGRSYEQYF

D: TRBD1
size: .
J: TRBJ2-5
V: TRBV7-6
DNA: TGTGCCAGCAGCTTCGGGACAGAGGAGGAGACCCAGTACTTC
CDR3: CASSFGTEEETQYF

D: .
size: .
J: TRBJ1-3
V: TRBV18
DNA: TGTGCCAGCTCACCCACTTTCGGAGGCTCTGGAAACACCATATATTTT
CDR3: CASSPTFGGSGNTIYF

D: .
size: once
J: TRBJ1-2
V: TRBV7-9
DNA: TGTGCCAGCAGCTTAGAGGCAGGTGCTGGCTACACCTTC
CDR3: CASSLEAGAGYTF

D: .
size: .
J: TRBJ2-3
V: TRBV5-6
DNA: TGTGCCAGCAAGGAGACCCTCACAGATACGCAGTATTTT
CDR3: CASKETLTDTQYF

D: TRBD2
size: .
J: TRBJ2-6
V: TRBV14
DNA: TGTGCCAGCAGCCGAGGGAGGGCCGTGACAGGGGCCAACGTCCTGACTTTC
CDR3: CASSRGRAVTGANVLTF

D: .
size: .
J: TRBJ2-5
V: TRBV19
DNA: TGTGCCAGTAGTATAGGCCTGACAGGAATCGGGGAGACCCAGTACTTC
CDR3: CASSIGLTGIGETQYF

D: .
size: .
J: TRBJ2-7
V: TRBV5-5
DNA: TGTGCCAGCAGCTCAAGACCGGGACACCGCGGGCAGCAGTACTTC
CDR3: CASSSRPGHRGQQYF

D: TRBD1
size: .
J: TRBJ2-3
V: TRBV18
DNA: TGTGCCAGCTCGTCGGGACAGGGGGGCACAGATACGCAGTATTTT
CDR3: CASSSGQGGTDTQYF

D: TRBD1
size: .
J: TRBJ1-1
V: TRBV28
DNA: TGTGCCAGCAGGTACCAGGGGGAGATGAACGCTTTCTTT
CDR3: CASRYQGEMNAFF

D: TRBD2
size: .
J: TRBJ2-2
V: TRBV28
DNA: TGTGCCAGCAGAACTAGCGGGAGGCGTTTGGACACCGGGGAGCTGTTTTTT
CDR3: CASRTSGRRLDTGELFF

D: TRBD1
size: .
J: TRBJ1-5
V: TRBV2
DNA: TGTGCCAGCAATAAAGGACAGGGTGATCAGCCCCAGCATTTT
CDR3: CASNKGQGDQPQHF

D: TRBD1
size: once
J: TRBJ1-6
V: TRBV27
DNA: TGTGCCAGCAGTTACACAGGGGGCATTGATTCACCCCTCCACTTT
CDR3: CASSYTGGIDSPLHF